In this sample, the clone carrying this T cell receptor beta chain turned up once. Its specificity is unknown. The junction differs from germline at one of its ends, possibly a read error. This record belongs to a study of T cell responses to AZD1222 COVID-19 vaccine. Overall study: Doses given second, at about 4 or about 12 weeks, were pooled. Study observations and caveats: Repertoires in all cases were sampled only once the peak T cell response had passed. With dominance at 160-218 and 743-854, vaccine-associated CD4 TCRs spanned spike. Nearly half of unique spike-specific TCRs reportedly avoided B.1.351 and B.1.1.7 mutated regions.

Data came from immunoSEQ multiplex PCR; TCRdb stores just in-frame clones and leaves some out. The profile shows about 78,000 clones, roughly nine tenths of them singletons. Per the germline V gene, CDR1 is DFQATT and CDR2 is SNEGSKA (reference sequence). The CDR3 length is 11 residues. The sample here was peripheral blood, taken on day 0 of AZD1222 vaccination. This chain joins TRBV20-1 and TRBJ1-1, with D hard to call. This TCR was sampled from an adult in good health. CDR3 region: CSARQNAEAFF. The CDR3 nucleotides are TGCAGTGCGAGGCAGAACGCTGAAGCTTTCTTT.